Shown below are 25 T cell receptor beta chains from a single sample sequenced in a study of blood T cell repertoires in COVID-19. The repertoire was sequenced with immunoSEQ multiplex PCR; TCRdb's copy has only in-frame clones and lacks some. The table includes more than 90,000 clones, roughly 84% detected once. The specimen sequenced was peripheral blood. The receptor set was obtained from a woman in her 70s with acute or convalescent COVID-19.

The chain is built from TRBV6-5 and TRBJ2-7; possible D gene TRBD2, 6 bases. With 4 bases removed from V and 2 bases from J, the gap between germline ends came to 18 bases. CDR1 and CDR2 from the germline V gene are MNHEY and SVGAGI. CDR3 size: 16 residues. CDR3 nucleotides: TGTGCCAGCAGTTCCCTGGGACTCCCTGCGCCCTACGAGCAGTACTTC. Its protein is CASSSLGLPAPYEQYF.

This clone was recorded once. The chain combines TRBV19 with TRBJ2-3, with 7 positions matching TRBD1. Losses at the gene ends were 7 bases for V and 4 bases for J; bases not matched to a gene: 5. Germline V CDR1 and CDR2: LNHDA, SQIVND (reference sequence). This CDR3 region has 13 residues. This CDR3 reads CASNRGHPDTQYF. CDR3 DNA sequence: TGTGCCAGTAATAGGGGGCATCCAGATACGCAGTATTTT.

V is TRBV5-1 and J is TRBJ2-5; 8 nucleotides align to TRBD1. V was pared by 2 bases and J by 2 bases, with 8 bases of the junction left unmatched. Germline values: CDR1 SGHRS, CDR2 YFSETQ. The CDR3 has 16 amino acids. CDR3 nucleotides: TGCGCCAGCAGCTTAGGATGGACAGGGCAACAAGAGACCCAGTACTTC. Translated, it gives CASSLGWTGQQETQYF.

This chain connects TRBV6-6 to TRBJ2-3; 8 bases line up with TRBD1. The CDR3 consists of 13 residues. Per germline, CDR1 MNHNY and CDR2 SVGAGI (reference sequence). V shed 7 bases, J shed 3 bases, and the junction held 3 bases outside the gene matches. The CDR3, as DNA: TGTGCCAGCAACGGACAGGGAACAGATACGCAGTATTTT. Protein: CASNGQGTDTQYF.

The chain combines TRBV6-4 with TRBJ2-3, with TRBD1 matching 8 bases. This CDR3 is 14 amino acids long. Germline V gives CDR1 MRHNA, CDR2 SNTAGT. Trimming took 2 bases from V and 6 from J; bases not matched to a gene: 4. In DNA form, the CDR3 reads TGTGCCAGCAGTGACAGACCAGGGGGCGATACGCAGTATTTT. Translating gives CASSDRPGGDTQYF.

This clone has a single count. The chain recombines TRBV19 with TRBJ2-1; 8 positions agree with TRBD2. Germline V gene lookup returns CDR1 LNHDA and CDR2 SQIVND (reference sequence). There are 15 residues in the CDR3. Trimming cost V 1 base and J 8 bases; bases outside gene matches: 7. CDR3 nucleotide sequence: TGTGCCAGTAGTATAGGTAGCGGGACTGGAGATGAGCAGTTCTTC. This sequence encodes CASSIGSGTGDEQFF.

V usage is TRBV10-3 and J usage is TRBJ1-2; 8 bases are shared with TRBD1. V trimming: 5 bases; J trimming: 4 bases; junction bases outside the gene matches: 12. This CDR3 contains 16 residues. Germline values: CDR1 ENHRY, CDR2 SYGVKD. In DNA, the CDR3 is TGTGCCATCAGTTGGGGACAGGCCCTGGAGGGCTATGGCTACACCTTC. Translation: CAISWGQALEGYGYTF.

The rearrangement uses TRBV5-1 and TRBJ2-7; TRBD2 matches at 8 bases. Losses at the gene ends were 1 base for V and 10 bases for J; bases not matched to a gene: 10. Germline CDR1 is SGHRS and CDR2 is YFSETQ. The CDR3 spans 14 residues. CDR3 amino acids: CASSLSGGVEFQYF. Here the CDR3 DNA reads TGCGCCAGCAGCTTGTCGGGAGGGGTAGAGTTCCAGTACTTC. Filled out from reference TRBV5-1 and TRBJ2-7, the complete variable domain reads KAGVTQTPRYLIKTRGQQVTLSCSPISGHRSVSWYQQTPGQGLQFLFEYFSETQRNKGNFPGRFSGRQFSNSRSEMNVSTLELGDSALYLCASSLSGGVEFQYFGPGTRLTVT.

This CDR3 is CASSLDTNTEAFF. CDR3 in DNA: TGCGCCAGCAGCTTGGACACAAACACTGAAGCTTTCTTT. This chain uses TRBV5-1 with TRBJ1-1; D is ambiguous. CDR1 SGHRS and CDR2 YFSETQ come from the germline V gene. The V and J ends lost 0 bases and 2 bases respectively, with 5 bases between them. The CDR3 runs 13 residues.

The V and J genes are TRBV18 and TRBJ1-2; a weak D match, TRBD1 (6 bases). CDR1 is KGHSH, CDR2 LQKENI, per germline. The CDR3 runs to 13 residues. V was clipped by 1 base and J by 4 bases, with 7 bases between them. The CDR3 is CASSPQTGYGYTF. The DNA of the CDR3 is TGTGCCAGCTCACCACAGACAGGCTATGGCTACACCTTC.

This chain joins TRBV19 and TRBJ2-3; TRBD2 matches 8 bases. Trimming removed 3 bases from V and 2 bases from J; junction bases left unmatched: 7. This CDR3 region has 16 residues. The germline V gene encodes CDR1 LNHDA and CDR2 SQIVND (reference sequence). The CDR3 nucleotides read TGTGCCAGTAGTATCGGTGCGGGGGGCTCCACAGATACGCAGTATTTT. As protein: CASSIGAGGSTDTQYF.

This chain connects TRBV9 to TRBJ2-2, with D unresolved. The V and J ends lost 5 bases and 1 base respectively, with 6 bases between them. This CDR3 has 13 residues. Germline loops: CDR1 SGDLS, CDR2 YYNGEE. CDR3 nucleotides: TGTGCCAGCAGAGCCGGGAACACCGGGGAGCTGTTTTTT. It yields the protein CASRAGNTGELFF. Combining the CDR3 with reference TRBV9 and TRBJ2-2 gives the whole variable domain DSGVTQTPKHLITATGQRVTLRCSPRSGDLSVYWYQQSLDQGLQFLIQYYNGEERAKGNILERFSAQQFPDLHSELNLSSLELGDSALYFCASRAGNTGELFFGEGSRLTVL.

V usage is TRBV2 and J usage is TRBJ2-1; 7 bases map to TRBD2. This CDR3 comprises 17 residues. V shed 3 bases, J shed 6 bases, and the junction held 14 bases outside the gene matches. Looked up from germline, CDR1 is SNHLY and CDR2 is FYNNEI. The CDR3 loop reads CASSEFSAGVGFNEQFF. Here the CDR3 DNA reads TGTGCCAGCAGTGAGTTTTCGGCGGGAGTGGGGTTCAATGAGCAGTTCTTC.

This chain connects TRBV7-2 to TRBJ2-1; TRBD2 matches at 13 bases. The CDR3 consists of 16 residues. Per the germline V gene, CDR1 is SGHTA and CDR2 is FQGNSA. V shed 4 bases, J shed 4 bases, and the junction held 4 bases outside the gene matches. The CDR3 region has the DNA TGTGCCAGCAGCTCCCGGACTAGCGGGGGATACAATGAGCAGTTCTTC. The encoded protein is CASSSRTSGGYNEQFF.

The V and J genes are TRBV28 and TRBJ1-2, with D unclear. The CDR3 has 11 amino acids. Germline-derived CDR1 and CDR2 are MDHEN and SYDVKM. Trimming removed 11 bases from V and 8 bases from J, with 15 bases in between. Written as DNA, the CDR3 is TGTGCCGCGGCGGGTTTGGACGGCTACACCTTC. Protein sequence: CAAAGLDGYTF.

A single count supports this clone. The chain recombines TRBV12-5 with TRBJ1-6, with D possibly TRBD1 on 5 matching bases. The length of the CDR3 is 16 residues. V was cut by 2 bases and J by 7 bases, with 15 bases left in between. The germline gives CDR1 LGHNT, CDR2 FRNRAP. The CDR3 loop reads CASGLSVSGGNSPLHF. DNA of the CDR3: TGTGCTAGTGGTTTGTCGGTGTCCGGGGGAAATTCACCCCTCCACTTT.

The chain carries TRBV7-8 and TRBJ1-2; TRBD1 is a possible D gene (5 bases). V was clipped by 1 base and J by 6 bases, with 9 bases between them. Germline V gene data show CDR1 as SGHVS and CDR2 as FQNEAQ. The CDR3 contains 13 residues. CDR3 coding DNA: TGTGCCAGCAGCTTAGAAAGGGGTAATGGCTACACCTTC. Translation: CASSLERGNGYTF.

This clone was picked up one time. The chain has TRBV6-5 and TRBJ1-4; 9 bases line up with TRBD1. From germline, CDR1 is MNHEY and CDR2 SVGAGI. The CDR3 contains 14 residues. V was pared by 7 bases and J by 8 bases, with 8 bases of the junction left unmatched. CDR3 DNA: TGTGCCAGCACCCTGGACAGGGGAGCGGAAAAACTGTTTTTT. The encoded protein is CASTLDRGAEKLFF.

This chain connects TRBV5-4 to TRBJ1-2; a weak D match, TRBD1 (5 bases). Trimming took 2 bases from V and 8 from J, leaving 10 bases between them. This CDR3 comprises 12 residues. Germline lookup yields CDR1 SGHNT and CDR2 YYREEE (reference sequence). The CDR3 DNA reads as TGTGCCAGCAGCTTCCCCGGGGGAGGCTACACCTTC. Residues: CASSFPGGGYTF. Full variable domain (missing parts from reference TRBV5-4 and TRBJ1-2): ETGVTQSPTHLIKTRGQQVTLRCSSQSGHNTVSWYQQALGQGPQFIFQYYREEENGRGNFPPRFSGLQFPNYSSELNVNALELDDSALYLCASSFPGGGYTFGSGTRLTVV.

The rearrangement uses TRBV2 and TRBJ1-6, with D maybe TRBD1 (5 bases). Trimming stripped 10 bases from V and 7 bases from J, with 14 bases between. This CDR3 has 13 residues. Germline values: CDR1 SNHLY, CDR2 FYNNEI. The CDR3 sequence is CATLTDLNSPLHF. As DNA, the CDR3 is TGTGCCACCTTGACAGACCTAAATTCACCCCTCCACTTT.

This chain joins TRBV6-5 and TRBJ1-6; a possible D gene is TRBD1 (5 bases). The germline V gene encodes CDR1 MNHEY and CDR2 SVGAGI. V was trimmed by 9 bases and J by 7 bases, leaving 16 bases between them. CDR3 size: 14 residues. Here the CDR3 DNA reads TGTGCCAGTTTACGACAGCTGCAAAATTCACCCCTCCACTTT. It specifies CASLRQLQNSPLHF.

The V gene is TRBV20-1, the J gene TRBJ2-3; 9 bases match TRBD2. The CDR3 contains 16 residues. J gave up 0 bases and V 5 bases, and 9 bases lay outside the gene matches. Germline V gives CDR1 DFQATT, CDR2 SNEGSKA (reference sequence). The CDR3 loop is CSARGLARGSTDTQYF. The CDR3 DNA reads as TGCAGTGCTCGTGGACTAGCGCGGGGGAGCACAGATACGCAGTATTTT.

The chain combines TRBV12-5 with TRBJ2-3, with D perhaps TRBD1 (5 bases). The CDR3 totals 14 residues. Trimming removed 1 base from V and 1 base from J, with 6 bases in between. Germline CDR1 is LGHNT and CDR2 is FRNRAP. The CDR3 region has the DNA TGTGCTAGTGGTTTGGAGACAGGCACAGATACGCAGTATTTT. Its protein is CASGLETGTDTQYF.

The chain couples TRBV7-8 to TRBJ2-7; 7 positions match TRBD2. Trimming removed 1 base from V and 4 bases from J; junction bases left unmatched: 10. Per germline, CDR1 SGHVS and CDR2 FQNEAQ. The CDR3 has 16 residues. The CDR3 sequence is CASSLGGGLLGYEQYF. CDR3 coding DNA: TGTGCCAGCAGCTTAGGGGGGGGACTTCTGGGTTACGAGCAGTACTTC.

The rearrangement uses TRBV6-4 and TRBJ1-2, with a tentative D call TRBD1 (6 bases). V was trimmed by 6 bases and J by 4 bases, leaving 15 bases between them. This CDR3 is built from 14 residues. Germline V gives CDR1 MRHNA, CDR2 SNTAGT. CDR3 in DNA: TGTGCCAGCAGCGCAGCACAGGGCTCCTATGGCTACACCTTC. Translating gives CASSAAQGSYGYTF.